Listed below are T cell receptor beta chains from one sample, sequenced in a study of human T cells and chemical hapten exposure. Each CDR3 protein is one row after TCRdb ran MiXCR on the RACE reads. The repertoire holds 87,000 or so distinct CDR3 sequences, with roughly 9.1% as singletons. The material sequenced was whole blood, taken in connection with sensitization to the hapten diphenylcyclopropenone (DPC). These receptors originate from a woman between 40 and 55 years old with alopecia areata. Some clones in this sample may be carry-over from other donors' samples. Each CDR3 is given with its conserved first and last residue. Each record gives: V gene, J gene, clone size, D gene, CDR3 protein, CDR3 DNA. A D gene is named only where the DNA matches it firmly. Size values are once, few and many counts, or a class for expanded clones, and some rows have none.

V gene: TRBV28; J gene: TRBJ1-1; clone size: many; D gene: -; CDR3 protein: CASIRAGANTEAFF; CDR3 DNA: TGTGCCAGCATCCGAGCCGGGGCGAACACTGAAGCTTTCTTT
V gene: TRBV4-1; J gene: TRBJ1-5; clone size: many; D gene: -; CDR3 protein: CASSQERGNQPQHF; CDR3 DNA: TGCGCCAGCAGCCAAGAGCGAGGAAATCAGCCCCAGCATTTT
V gene: TRBV19; J gene: TRBJ2-1; clone size: many; D gene: -; CDR3 protein: CASSMSRVVNEQFF; CDR3 DNA: TGTGCCAGTAGTATGTCCAGGGTGGTTAATGAGCAGTTCTTC
V gene: TRBV4-1; J gene: TRBJ2-2; clone size: -; D gene: TRBD1; CDR3 protein: CARGQGNSGELFF; CDR3 DNA: TGCGCCAGAGGACAGGGCAATTCCGGGGAGCTGTTTTTT
V gene: TRBV19; J gene: TRBJ2-1; clone size: -; D gene: TRBD1; CDR3 protein: CASSNPGGNEQFF; CDR3 DNA: TGTGCCAGTAGTAATCCAGGGGGCAATGAGCAGTTCTTC
V gene: TRBV20-1; J gene: TRBJ2-7; clone size: -; D gene: -; CDR3 protein: CSAALNLGDEQYF; CDR3 DNA: TGCAGTGCTGCCCTGAATTTAGGGGATGAGCAGTACTTC
V gene: TRBV20-1; J gene: TRBJ2-3; clone size: -; D gene: TRBD2; CDR3 protein: CSARAEAGGADTQYF; CDR3 DNA: TGCAGTGCTAGAGCTGAGGCGGGGGGTGCAGATACGCAGTATTTT
V gene: TRBV20-1; J gene: TRBJ2-6; clone size: many; D gene: -; CDR3 protein: CSARRQPSGANVLTF; CDR3 DNA: TGCAGTGCTAGGAGGCAGCCCTCTGGGGCCAACGTCCTGACTTTC
V gene: TRBV7-9; J gene: TRBJ2-3; clone size: -; D gene: -; CDR3 protein: CASSPPGSGTDTQYF; CDR3 DNA: TGTGCCAGCAGCCCTCCGGGGAGTGGCACAGATACGCAGTATTTT
V gene: TRBV7-2; J gene: TRBJ2-2; clone size: many; D gene: TRBD1; CDR3 protein: CASRRDRTPGELFF; CDR3 DNA: TGTGCCAGCAGACGGGACAGAACCCCCGGGGAGCTGTTTTTT
V gene: TRBV7-2; J gene: TRBJ2-7; clone size: many; D gene: -; CDR3 protein: CASSRQVQYEQYF; CDR3 DNA: TGTGCCAGCAGTCGGCAGGTCCAATACGAGCAGTACTTC
V gene: TRBV5-8; J gene: TRBJ2-3; clone size: -; D gene: TRBD2; CDR3 protein: CASSTGLAGLGDTQYF; CDR3 DNA: TGTGCCAGCAGCACGGGACTAGCGGGGCTGGGGGATACGCAGTATTTT
V gene: TRBV25-1; J gene: TRBJ1-2; clone size: few; D gene: -; CDR3 protein: CASSESGVTPNYGYTF; CDR3 DNA: TGTGCCAGCAGTGAATCGGGGGTGACACCAAACTATGGCTACACCTTC
V gene: TRBV20-1; J gene: TRBJ2-7; clone size: few; D gene: -; CDR3 protein: CSASRPISYEQYF; CDR3 DNA: TGCAGTGCTAGTCGTCCGATCTCCTACGAGCAGTACTTC
V gene: TRBV19; J gene: TRBJ1-1; clone size: many; D gene: TRBD1; CDR3 protein: CASFGQVNTEAFF; CDR3 DNA: TGTGCCAGCTTCGGACAGGTGAACACTGAAGCTTTCTTT
V gene: TRBV6-5; J gene: TRBJ2-2; clone size: -; D gene: -; CDR3 protein: CASSYLGVAGELFF; CDR3 DNA: TGTGCCAGCAGTTACTTGGGGGTGGCCGGGGAGCTGTTTTTT
V gene: TRBV28; J gene: TRBJ1-1; clone size: -; D gene: TRBD1; CDR3 protein: CASSPGQLLNTEAFF; CDR3 DNA: TGTGCCAGCAGCCCGGGACAGCTTTTGAACACTGAAGCTTTCTTT
V gene: TRBV5-4; J gene: TRBJ1-2; clone size: many; D gene: -; CDR3 protein: CASSWDGTNYGYTF; CDR3 DNA: TGTGCCAGCAGCTGGGACGGAACTAACTATGGCTACACCTTC
V gene: TRBV7-2; J gene: TRBJ1-5; clone size: few; D gene: -; CDR3 protein: CASSSNNQPQHF; CDR3 DNA: TGTGCCAGCAGTTCAAACAATCAGCCCCAGCATTTT
V gene: TRBV18; J gene: TRBJ1-1; clone size: few; D gene: -; CDR3 protein: CASSPQGKTEAFF; CDR3 DNA: TGTGCCAGCTCACCACAGGGAAAGACTGAAGCTTTCTTT
V gene: TRBV12-3/TRBV12-4; J gene: TRBJ2-3; clone size: few; D gene: -; CDR3 protein: CASSSGTVLDTQYF; CDR3 DNA: TGTGCCAGCAGTTCCGGGACTGTTTTAGATACGCAGTATTTT
V gene: TRBV30; J gene: TRBJ2-7; clone size: -; D gene: TRBD1; CDR3 protein: CAWNTGQGVSYEQYF; CDR3 DNA: TGTGCCTGGAATACGGGACAGGGGGTGTCCTACGAGCAGTACTTC
V gene: TRBV9; J gene: TRBJ1-1; clone size: -; D gene: -; CDR3 protein: CASSVENTEAFF; CDR3 DNA: TGTGCCAGCAGCGTAGAGAACACTGAAGCTTTCTTT
V gene: TRBV25-1; J gene: TRBJ2-7; clone size: -; D gene: TRBD1; CDR3 protein: CASSAPSNRGGYEQYF; CDR3 DNA: TGTGCCAGCAGTGCGCCCTCGAACAGGGGCGGGTACGAGCAGTACTTC
V gene: TRBV11-2; J gene: TRBJ2-1; clone size: few; D gene: TRBD2; CDR3 protein: CASSPAGLAGRVGEQFF; CDR3 DNA: TGTGCCAGCAGCCCCGCCGGACTAGCGGGGAGGGTTGGTGAGCAGTTCTTC
V gene: TRBV6-5; J gene: TRBJ1-2; clone size: many; D gene: -; CDR3 protein: CASSRNMDGYTF; CDR3 DNA: TGTGCCAGCAGCCGTAACATGGATGGCTACACCTTC
V gene: TRBV4-1; J gene: TRBJ1-1; clone size: -; D gene: -; CDR3 protein: CASCEGWNTEAFF; CDR3 DNA: TGCGCCAGCTGCGAGGGGTGGAACACTGAAGCTTTCTTT
V gene: TRBV7-6; J gene: TRBJ1-5; clone size: many; D gene: TRBD1; CDR3 protein: CASSLGTGPINQPQHF; CDR3 DNA: TGTGCCAGCAGCTTAGGGACAGGTCCGATTAATCAGCCCCAGCATTTT
V gene: TRBV5-6; J gene: TRBJ2-5; clone size: -; D gene: -; CDR3 protein: CASSLASWDVQYF; CDR3 DNA: TGTGCCAGCAGCTTGGCCAGCTGGGACGTCCAGTACTTC
V gene: TRBV27; J gene: TRBJ2-7; clone size: many; D gene: -; CDR3 protein: CASSLFMGDYEQYF; CDR3 DNA: TGTGCCAGCAGTTTATTCATGGGGGACTACGAGCAGTACTTC
V gene: TRBV7-8; J gene: TRBJ2-5; clone size: -; D gene: -; CDR3 protein: CASSWGGGDTTGTQYF; CDR3 DNA: TGTGCCAGCAGCTGGGGAGGGGGTGACACCACGGGGACCCAGTACTTC
V gene: TRBV7-2; J gene: TRBJ2-3; clone size: -; D gene: -; CDR3 protein: CASSFQGITDTQYF; CDR3 DNA: TGTGCCAGCAGCTTTCAGGGGATAACAGATACGCAGTATTTT
V gene: TRBV20-1; J gene: TRBJ1-2; clone size: many; D gene: -; CDR3 protein: CSAREQAANYGYTF; CDR3 DNA: TGCAGTGCTAGAGAACAGGCTGCGAACTATGGCTACACCTTC
V gene: TRBV4-1; J gene: TRBJ1-5; clone size: few; D gene: -; CDR3 protein: CASSQVTGQANQPQHF; CDR3 DNA: TGCGCCAGCAGCCAAGTAACCGGACAAGCTAATCAGCCCCAGCATTTT
V gene: TRBV5-1; J gene: TRBJ1-2; clone size: many; D gene: -; CDR3 protein: CASSMGRRPEPNSRTYGYTF; CDR3 DNA: TGCGCCAGCAGCATGGGACGGCGCCCGGAGCCTAACTCCCGTACCTATGGCTACACCTTC
V gene: TRBV5-1; J gene: TRBJ2-7; clone size: many; D gene: -; CDR3 protein: CASSLDRGAPSYEQYF; CDR3 DNA: TGCGCCAGCAGCTTGGATCGGGGGGCGCCATCCTACGAGCAGTACTTC
V gene: TRBV12-3/TRBV12-4; J gene: TRBJ1-2; clone size: many; D gene: -; CDR3 protein: CASSLGGFGYTF; CDR3 DNA: TGTGCCAGCAGTTTAGGAGGGTTCGGCTACACCTTC
V gene: TRBV4-1; J gene: TRBJ2-3; clone size: -; D gene: -; CDR3 protein: CASSQAGFTPPDTQYF; CDR3 DNA: TGCGCCAGCAGCCAGGCGGGTTTTACGCCGCCAGATACGCAGTATTTT
V gene: TRBV2; J gene: TRBJ2-7; clone size: few; D gene: TRBD2; CDR3 protein: CASSDYVRGGEQYF; CDR3 DNA: TGTGCCAGCAGTGACTATGTACGGGGGGGTGAGCAGTACTTC
V gene: TRBV7-9; J gene: TRBJ1-1; clone size: many; D gene: -; CDR3 protein: CASSLPAGTFGTEAFF; CDR3 DNA: TGTGCCAGCAGCTTACCCGCAGGGACATTTGGGACTGAAGCTTTCTTT